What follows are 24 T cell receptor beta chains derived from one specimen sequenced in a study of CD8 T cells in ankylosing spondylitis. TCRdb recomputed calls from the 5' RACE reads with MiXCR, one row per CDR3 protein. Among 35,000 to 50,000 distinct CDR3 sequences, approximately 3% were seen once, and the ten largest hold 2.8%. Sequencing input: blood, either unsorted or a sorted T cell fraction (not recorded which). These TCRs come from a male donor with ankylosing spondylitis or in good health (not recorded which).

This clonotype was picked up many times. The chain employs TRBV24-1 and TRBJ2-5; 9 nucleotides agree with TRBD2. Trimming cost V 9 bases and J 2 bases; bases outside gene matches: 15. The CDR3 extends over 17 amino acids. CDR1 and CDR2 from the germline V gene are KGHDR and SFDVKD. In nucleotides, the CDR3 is TGTGCCACCCCCCATCGGCAGCGGGGGGCCCTACAAGAGACCCAGTACTTC. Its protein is CATPHRQRGALQETQYF.

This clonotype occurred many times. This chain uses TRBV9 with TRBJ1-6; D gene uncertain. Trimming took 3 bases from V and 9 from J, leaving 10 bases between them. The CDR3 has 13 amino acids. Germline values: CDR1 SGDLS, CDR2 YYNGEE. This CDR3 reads CASSGLHPSPLHF. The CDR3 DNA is TGTGCCAGCAGCGGCCTACATCCTTCACCCCTCCACTTT.

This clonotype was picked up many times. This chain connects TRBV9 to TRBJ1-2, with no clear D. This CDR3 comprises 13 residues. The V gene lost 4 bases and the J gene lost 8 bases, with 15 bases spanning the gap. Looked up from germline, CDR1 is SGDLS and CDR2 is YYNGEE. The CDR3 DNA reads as TGTGCCAGCAGCTTGCGACTGGCCGGGGGCTACACCTTC. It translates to CASSLRLAGGYTF.

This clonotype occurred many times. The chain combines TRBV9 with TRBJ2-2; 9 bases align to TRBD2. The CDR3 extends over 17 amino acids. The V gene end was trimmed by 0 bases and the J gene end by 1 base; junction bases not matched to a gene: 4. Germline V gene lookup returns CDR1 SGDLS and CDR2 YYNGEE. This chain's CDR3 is CASSVGLADLNTGELFF. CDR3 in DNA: TGTGCCAGCAGCGTAGGACTAGCGGACTTGAACACCGGGGAGCTGTTTTTT.

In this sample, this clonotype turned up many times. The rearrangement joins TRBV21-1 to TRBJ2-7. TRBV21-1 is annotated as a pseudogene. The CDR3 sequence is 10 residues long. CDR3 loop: CASRPYGGYV. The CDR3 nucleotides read TGTGCCAGCAGGCCCTACGGGGGGTACGTC.

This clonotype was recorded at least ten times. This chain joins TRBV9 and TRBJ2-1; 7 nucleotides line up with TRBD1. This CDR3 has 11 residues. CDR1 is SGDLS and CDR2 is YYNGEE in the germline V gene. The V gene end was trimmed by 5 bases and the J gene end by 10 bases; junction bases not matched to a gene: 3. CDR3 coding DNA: TGTGCCAGCAGTTTAGGGGGCGAGCAGTTCTTC. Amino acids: CASSLGGEQFF.

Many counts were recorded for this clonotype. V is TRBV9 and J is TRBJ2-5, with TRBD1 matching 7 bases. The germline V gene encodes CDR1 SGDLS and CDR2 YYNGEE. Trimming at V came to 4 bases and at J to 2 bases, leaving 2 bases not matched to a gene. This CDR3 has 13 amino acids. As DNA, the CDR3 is TGTGCCAGCAGCCCGGGACAGCAAGAGACCCAGTACTTC. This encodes CASSPGQQETQYF.

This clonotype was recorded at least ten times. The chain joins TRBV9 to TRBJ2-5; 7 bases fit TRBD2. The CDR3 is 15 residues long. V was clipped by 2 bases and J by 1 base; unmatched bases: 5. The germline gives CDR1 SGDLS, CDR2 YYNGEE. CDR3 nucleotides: TGTGCCAGCAGCGTTGGGCGGGGGATCCAAGAGACCCAGTACTTC. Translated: CASSVGRGIQETQYF.

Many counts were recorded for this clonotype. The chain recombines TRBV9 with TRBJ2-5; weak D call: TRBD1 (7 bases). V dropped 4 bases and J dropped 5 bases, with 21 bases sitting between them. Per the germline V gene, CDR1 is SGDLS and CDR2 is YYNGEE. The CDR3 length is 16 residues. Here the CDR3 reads CASSPPNGGGRETQYF. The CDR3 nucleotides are TGTGCCAGCAGCCCCCCAAATGGAGGGGGCCGGGAGACCCAGTACTTC.

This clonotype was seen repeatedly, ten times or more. The CDR3 loop reads CASSKDHEWSSYEQYV. CDR3 DNA sequence: TGTGCCAGCAGCAAGGATCACGAGTGGAGCTCCTACGAGCAGTACGTC. The J gene is TRBJ2-7, the V gene TRBV21-1. TRBV21-1 constitutes a pseudogene. The CDR3 consists of 16 residues.

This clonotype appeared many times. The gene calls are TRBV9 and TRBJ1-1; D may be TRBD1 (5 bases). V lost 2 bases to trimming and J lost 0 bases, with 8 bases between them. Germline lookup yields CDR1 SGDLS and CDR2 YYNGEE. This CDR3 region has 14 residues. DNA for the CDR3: TGTGCCAGCAGCGTCGGGACGGTGAACACTGAAGCTTTCTTT. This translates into CASSVGTVNTEAFF.

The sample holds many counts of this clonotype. The CDR3 sequence is CASSVAGSNGNTIYF. The CDR3 DNA reads TGTGCCAGCAGCGTAGCAGGGAGCAATGGAAACACCATATATTTT. The chain links TRBV9 to TRBJ1-3, with a weak D call TRBD1 (5 bases). Deletions cut 0 bases from V and 3 bases from J, with 10 bases between. The CDR3 is 15 amino acids. CDR1 SGDLS and CDR2 YYNGEE come from the germline V gene.

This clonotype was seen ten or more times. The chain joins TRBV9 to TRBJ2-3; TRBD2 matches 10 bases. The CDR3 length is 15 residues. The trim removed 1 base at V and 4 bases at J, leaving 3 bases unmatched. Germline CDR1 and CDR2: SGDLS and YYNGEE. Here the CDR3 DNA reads TGTGCCAGCAGCGTATCAGCGGGAGGGCCAGATACGCAGTATTTT. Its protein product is CASSVSAGGPDTQYF.

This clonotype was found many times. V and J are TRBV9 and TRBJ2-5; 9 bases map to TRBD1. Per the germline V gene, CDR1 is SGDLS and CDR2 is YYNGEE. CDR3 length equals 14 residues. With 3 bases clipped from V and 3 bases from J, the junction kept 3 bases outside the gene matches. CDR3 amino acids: CASSADRGKETQYF. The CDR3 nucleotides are TGTGCCAGCAGCGCGGACAGGGGAAAAGAGACCCAGTACTTC.

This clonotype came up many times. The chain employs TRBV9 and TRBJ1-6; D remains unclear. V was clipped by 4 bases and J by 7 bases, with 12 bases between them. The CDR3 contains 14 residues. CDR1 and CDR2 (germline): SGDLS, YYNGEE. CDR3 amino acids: CASSNQVMNSPLHF. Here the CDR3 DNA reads TGTGCCAGCAGCAACCAGGTGATGAATTCACCCCTCCACTTT.

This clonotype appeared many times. The CDR3 region has the DNA TGTGCCAGCAGCGTATTACTAGCGGGAGGCACAGATACGCAGTATTTT. Residues: CASSVLLAGGTDTQYF. This sequence joins TRBV9 and TRBJ2-3; TRBD2 matches 11 bases. Germline V gene data show CDR1 as SGDLS and CDR2 as YYNGEE. With 1 base clipped from V and 1 base from J, the junction kept 2 bases outside the gene matches. This CDR3 has 16 residues. The variable domain in full, with the rest retrieved from reference TRBV9 and TRBJ2-3, is DSGVTQTPKHLITATGQRVTLRCSPRSGDLSVYWYQQSLDQGLQFLIQYYNGEERAKGNILERFSAQQFPDLHSELNLSSLELGDSALYFCASSVLLAGGTDTQYFGPGTRLTVL.

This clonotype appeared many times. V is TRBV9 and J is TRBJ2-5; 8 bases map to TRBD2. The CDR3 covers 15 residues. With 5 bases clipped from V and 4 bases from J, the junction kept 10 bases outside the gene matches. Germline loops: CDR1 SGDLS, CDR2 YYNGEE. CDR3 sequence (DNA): TGTGCCAGCAGTACAGGCGCCCGGGAGGGAGAGACCCAGTACTTC. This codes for CASSTGAREGETQYF.

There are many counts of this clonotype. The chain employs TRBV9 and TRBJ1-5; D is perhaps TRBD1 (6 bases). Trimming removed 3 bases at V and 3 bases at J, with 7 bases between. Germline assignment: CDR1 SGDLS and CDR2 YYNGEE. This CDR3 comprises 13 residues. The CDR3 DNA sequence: TGTGCCAGCAGCGCAGGGGTCAATCAGCCCCAGCATTTT. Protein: CASSAGVNQPQHF. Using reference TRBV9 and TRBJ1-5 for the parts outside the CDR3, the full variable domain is DSGVTQTPKHLITATGQRVTLRCSPRSGDLSVYWYQQSLDQGLQFLIQYYNGEERAKGNILERFSAQQFPDLHSELNLSSLELGDSALYFCASSAGVNQPQHFGDGTRLSIL.

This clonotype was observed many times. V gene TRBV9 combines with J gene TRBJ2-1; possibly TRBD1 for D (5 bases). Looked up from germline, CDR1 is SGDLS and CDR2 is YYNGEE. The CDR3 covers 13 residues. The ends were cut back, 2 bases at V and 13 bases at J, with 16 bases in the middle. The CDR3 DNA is TGTGCCAGCAGCGTTAACCACCAGGACAATCAGTTCTTC. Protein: CASSVNHQDNQFF. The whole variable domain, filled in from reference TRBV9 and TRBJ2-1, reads DSGVTQTPKHLITATGQRVTLRCSPRSGDLSVYWYQQSLDQGLQFLIQYYNGEERAKGNILERFSAQQFPDLHSELNLSSLELGDSALYFCASSVNHQDNQFFGPGTRLTVL.

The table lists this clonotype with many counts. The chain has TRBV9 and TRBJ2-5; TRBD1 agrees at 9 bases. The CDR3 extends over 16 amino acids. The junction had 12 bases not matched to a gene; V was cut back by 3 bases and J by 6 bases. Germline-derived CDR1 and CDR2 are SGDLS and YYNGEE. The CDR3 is CASSGTQGALLQTQYF. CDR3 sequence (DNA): TGTGCCAGCAGCGGGACACAGGGGGCCCTCCTGCAGACCCAGTACTTC.

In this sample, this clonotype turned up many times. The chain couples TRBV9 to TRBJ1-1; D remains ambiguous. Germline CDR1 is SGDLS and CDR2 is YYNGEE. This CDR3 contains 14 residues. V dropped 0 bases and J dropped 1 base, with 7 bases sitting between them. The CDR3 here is CASSVVTSNTEAFF. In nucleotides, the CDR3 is TGTGCCAGCAGCGTAGTGACGTCGAACACTGAAGCTTTCTTT.

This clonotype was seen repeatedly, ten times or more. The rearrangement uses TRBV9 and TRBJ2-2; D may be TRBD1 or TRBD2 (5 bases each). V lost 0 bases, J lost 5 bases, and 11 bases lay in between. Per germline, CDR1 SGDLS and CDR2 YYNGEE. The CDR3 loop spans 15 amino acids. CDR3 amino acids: CASSVEAGRTGELFF. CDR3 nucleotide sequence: TGTGCCAGCAGCGTAGAGGCAGGGAGAACCGGGGAGCTGTTTTTT.

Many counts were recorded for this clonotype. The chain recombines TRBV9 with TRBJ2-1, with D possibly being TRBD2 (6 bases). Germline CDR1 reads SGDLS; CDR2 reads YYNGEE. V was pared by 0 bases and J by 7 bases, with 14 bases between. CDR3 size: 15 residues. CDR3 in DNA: TGTGCCAGCAGCGTAGATCCGGGAGAGAGTAATGAGCAGTTCTTC. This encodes CASSVDPGESNEQFF.

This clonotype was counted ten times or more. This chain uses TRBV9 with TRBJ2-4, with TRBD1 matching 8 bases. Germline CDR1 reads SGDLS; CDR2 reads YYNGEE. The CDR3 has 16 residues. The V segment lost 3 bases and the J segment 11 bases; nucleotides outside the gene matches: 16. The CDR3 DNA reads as TGTGCCAGCAGCGGCGGGGCAGGACAGGGTAGGGCTTTTCAGTACTTC. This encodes CASSGGAGQGRAFQYF.